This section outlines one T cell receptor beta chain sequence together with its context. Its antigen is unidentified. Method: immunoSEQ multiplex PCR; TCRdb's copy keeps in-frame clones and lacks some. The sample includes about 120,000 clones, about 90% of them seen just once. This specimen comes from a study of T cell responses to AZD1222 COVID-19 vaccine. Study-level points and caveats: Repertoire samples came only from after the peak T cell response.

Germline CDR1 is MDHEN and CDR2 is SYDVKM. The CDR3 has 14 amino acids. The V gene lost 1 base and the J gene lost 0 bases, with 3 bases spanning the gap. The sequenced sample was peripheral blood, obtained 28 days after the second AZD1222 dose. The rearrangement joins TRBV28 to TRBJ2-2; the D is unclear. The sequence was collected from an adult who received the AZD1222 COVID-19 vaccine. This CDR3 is CASSLSPNTGELFF. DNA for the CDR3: TGTGCCAGCAGTTTATCCCCGAACACCGGGGAGCTGTTTTTT.